This T cell receptor beta chain appears in the sequencing data of a study of shared T cell receptors in the human thymus. The method was immunoSEQ multiplex PCR; TCRdb's version includes in-frame clones alone and lacks a portion of them. The sample contains 550,000 to 800,000 clones, approximately 83% of which appear only once. Trimming removed 4 bases from V and 0 bases from J; junction bases left unmatched: 15. Per germline, CDR1 SGDLS and CDR2 YYNGEE. There are 18 residues in the CDR3. A further study also used this sample, focusing on human thymus T cells. As that report states: From resections taken during corrective heart surgery, the thymus tissue was obtained. It looked as if thymic and blood repertoires used V and J genes in a biased way. Unrelated individuals had highly overlapping thymic repertoires, as reported in related research.

The V gene is TRBV9, the J gene TRBJ1-1, with 7 bases that match TRBD1. The sequencing sample was made of thymocytes. This clonotype was sampled from a girl younger than two with a congenital heart defect. The CDR3 here is CASSPYSGTALLNTEAFF. CDR3 coding DNA: TGTGCCAGCAGCCCATATTCCGGGACAGCCCTCTTGAACACTGAAGCTTTCTTT.